A single sample gave rise to the 29 T cell receptor beta chains below, sequenced in a study of tumor and adjacent non-tumor tissue in lung cancer. TCRbeta libraries were built with three rounds of nested PCR, modified from ARM-PCR. TCRdb re-called the multiplex PCR reads through MiXCR, storing one row per CDR3 protein. The repertoire has 90,000 to 110,000 distinct CDR3 sequences, about 63% of them found once; the top ten carry under 20%. No cell sorting was done before RNA was extracted from the tissue. More than 3 cm separated this lung sample from the edge of the tumor. Material for sequencing was distant non-tumor lung tissue. The source of these receptors is a man in his 60s with non-small cell lung cancer.

Concerning this clonotype itself: At one boundary the junction diverges from the germline segment, which might be a read error. CDR3 bases: TGTGCCAGCAGAAGCTTGGACGGAACCTCTAACTATGACTACACCTTC. Translation: CASRSLDGTSNYDYTF. The V call is TRBV6-6, the J call TRBJ1-2; D gene ambiguous. The CDR3 is 16 residues long. The germline gives CDR1 MNHNY, CDR2 SVGAGI (reference sequence).

On this clonotype itself: Given the absence of the conserved phenylalanine or tryptophan at the CDR3 end, a read error is likely. The rearrangement joins TRBV28 to TRBJ2-1; 14 positions agree with TRBD2. Germline V gene data show CDR1 as MDHEN and CDR2 as SYDVKM. CDR3 length equals 16 residues. V trimming: 1 base; J trimming: 7 bases; junction bases outside the gene matches: 3. The CDR3 sequence is CASSLYGTSGGNEQFL. CDR3 coding DNA: TGTGCCAGCAGTTTATACGGGACTAGCGGGGGTAATGAGCAGTTCCTC.

The rearrangement joins TRBV6-2 or TRBV6-3 to TRBJ2-3, with TRBD2 matching 8 bases. This CDR3 has 13 residues. Trimming removed 9 bases from V and 4 bases from J; junction bases left unmatched: 6. CDR1 and CDR2 from the germline V gene are MNHEY and SVGEGT. As DNA, the CDR3 is TGTGCCAGTAGACTAGCGAGACCAGATACGCAGTATTTT. Amino acids: CASRLARPDTQYF.

For this clonotype: An end of the junction differs from the germline gene, which may be a read error. This chain links TRBV4-2 with TRBJ2-1, with TRBD2 identical over 10 bases. This CDR3 has 17 residues. The germline V gene encodes CDR1 LGHNA and CDR2 YNFKEQ. The CDR3 here is CVSSQDGTSDKYNEQFF. In nucleotides, the CDR3 is TGTGTCAGCAGCCAAGATGGGACTAGCGACAAGTACAATGAGCAGTTCTTC.

This clonotype came up once. One end of the junction varies from germline; a read error may be responsible. CDR3 sequence reads: CTSSQVVSSGLTSKDTQYF. The CDR3 DNA is TGTACCAGCAGCCAAGTCGTCTCTAGCGGTCTTACTAGCAAAGATACGCAGTATTTT. The chain joins TRBV4-2 to TRBJ2-3; the match to TRBD2 covers 7 bases. The CDR3 contains 19 residues. Germline values: CDR1 LGHNA, CDR2 YNFKEQ.

The chain carries TRBV6-5 and TRBJ1-1; D unresolved. CDR3 length equals 13 residues. The germline V and J ends were trimmed by 7 bases and 7 bases, with 16 bases remaining between them. CDR1 is MNHEY and CDR2 is SVGAGI in the germline V gene. This CDR3 is CASIHWWGGEAFF. CDR3 bases: TGTGCCAGCATCCACTGGTGGGGAGGTGAAGCTTTCTTT.

In regard to this clonotype: One base away lies a much larger clone, so this may be a sequencing read error. The V gene is TRBV12-3 or TRBV12-4, the J gene TRBJ1-1, with no clear D. The CDR3 length is 13 residues. CDR3 DNA sequence: TGTGTCAGCAGCCCCCGCCTGAACACTGAAGCTTTCTTT. This translates into CVSSPRLNTEAFF.

Turning to this clonotype: Given the absence of the conserved phenylalanine or tryptophan at the CDR3 end, a read error is likely. The rearrangement joins TRBV6-2 or TRBV6-3 to TRBJ2-7, with D possibly TRBD1 on 6 matching bases. Germline CDR1 is MNHEY and CDR2 is SVGEGT. This CDR3 region has 13 residues. The CDR3 sequence is CTSRYREGYEQYI. Here the CDR3 DNA reads TGTACCAGCAGGTACAGGGAAGGCTACGAGCAGTACATC.

This clonotype has ten or more counts. The chain combines TRBV6-2 or TRBV6-3 with TRBJ2-7; D is perhaps TRBD1 or TRBD2 (5 bases each). Trimming shortened V by 0 bases and J by 3 bases, and 18 bases separated the two germline ends. Germline CDR1 is MNHEY and CDR2 is SVGEGT. There are 17 residues in the CDR3. CDR3 in amino acids: CASSYSLLGEGIYEQYF. In nucleotides, the CDR3 is TGTGCCAGCAGTTACTCCCTGTTGGGGGAAGGAATCTACGAGCAGTACTTC.

In regard to this clonotype: A much larger clone sits a single nucleotide away, making a read error possible. The chain carries TRBV7-9 and TRBJ1-2, with D possibly TRBD1 on 5 matching bases. The germline V gene has CDR1 SEHNR and CDR2 FQNEAQ (reference sequence). The ends were cut back, 2 bases at V and 4 bases at J, with 23 bases in the middle. The CDR3 consists of 18 residues. CDR3 in amino acids: CASSLRDLEQRFSYGYTF. As DNA, the CDR3 is TGTGCCAGCAGCTTAAGGGACCTGGAACAGCGTTTTAGCTATGGCTACACCTTC.

With regard to this clonotype: As the CDR3 is not closed by the conserved phenylalanine or tryptophan, this likely results from a read error. The chain uses TRBV6-5 and TRBJ2-5; 10 bases match TRBD2. There are 16 residues in the CDR3. Per germline, CDR1 MNHEY and CDR2 SVGAGI. The CDR3 DNA reads as TGTGCCATCAGTTACAGAGCGGGGGGGATGGAAGAGACCCAGTACATC. It codes for CAISYRAGGMEETQYI.

This clonotype occurred many times. This chain links TRBV20-1 with TRBJ1-2; D unclear. With 6 bases removed from V and 4 bases from J, the gap between germline ends came to 12 bases. In germline, CDR1 is DFQATT, CDR2 SNEGSKA (reference sequence). The CDR3 consists of 12 residues. The CDR3 DNA sequence: TGCAGTGCCCCAGTGGGGTCCTATGGCTACACCTTC. Protein: CSAPVGSYGYTF.

The table lists this clonotype with a few counts. The chain combines TRBV6-5 with TRBJ1-5, with unresolved D. Germline assignment: CDR1 MNHEY and CDR2 SVGAGI. This CDR3 has 15 residues. Trimming removed 11 bases at V and 2 bases at J, with 19 bases between. For the CDR3, the DNA is TGTGCCTGTAGACCCACACGCTGGGGCAATCAGCCCCAGCATTTT. Its protein product is CACRPTRWGNQPQHF.

This clonotype was counted between two and nine times. This chain joins TRBV6-6 and TRBJ2-3; D remains unclear. There are 12 residues in the CDR3. V was shortened by 9 bases and J by 5 bases, with 12 bases between the two germline ends. In germline, CDR1 is MNHNY, CDR2 SVGAGI (reference sequence). The CDR3 DNA follows: TGTGCCAGTAGCCCCGCAGTAGATACGCAGTATTTT. This codes for CASSPAVDTQYF.

The chain combines TRBV6-5 with TRBJ2-6; no clear D. CDR3 size: 18 residues. V lost 0 bases and J 7 bases, leaving 19 bases between the germline ends. CDR1 is MNHEY, CDR2 SVGAGI, per germline. CDR3: CASSYSPVSPSEANVLTF. The CDR3 DNA reads TGTGCCAGCAGTTACTCGCCGGTCTCCCCTTCTGAAGCCAACGTCCTGACTTTC.

As to this clonotype: Since no conserved phenylalanine or tryptophan closes the CDR3, a read error is the likely cause. This chain uses TRBV29-1 with TRBJ2-7; D is unclear. The CDR3 covers 13 residues. Germline loops: CDR1 SQVTM, CDR2 ANQGSEA. The CDR3 coding sequence is TGCAGTAGTCGAGGCCCGGGCTCTTCCGAGCAGTACTAC. Protein: CSSRGPGSSEQYY.

As regards this clonotype: A read error may explain this, as a much larger clone is one base away. The chain links TRBV12-3 or TRBV12-4 to TRBJ1-5; D tentatively reads TRBD1 or TRBD2 (5 bases each). The J call could be wrong; TRBJ2-3 is a better fit for the DNA end. This CDR3 has 13 amino acids. The CDR3 protein is CASREDKTQPQYF. CDR3 sequence (DNA): TGTGCCAGCAGGGAGGACAAGACTCAGCCCCAGTATTTT.

To note about this clonotype: Given the absence of the conserved phenylalanine or tryptophan at the CDR3 end, a read error is likely. The gene calls are TRBV5-4 and TRBJ2-7, with D possibly TRBD1 on 6 matching bases. CDR1 and CDR2 from the germline V gene are SGHNT and YYREEE (reference sequence). This CDR3 contains 13 residues. The CDR3 loop reads CGSSPWGHYEQYL. In DNA, the CDR3 is TGTGGCAGCAGCCCCTGGGGACACTACGAGCAGTACTTA.

In its sample, this clonotype was seen many times. The chain employs TRBV29-1 and TRBJ2-5; no clear D gene. The V and J ends lost 4 bases and 5 bases respectively, with 11 bases between them. The CDR3 spans 12 residues. CDR1 is SQVTM and CDR2 is ANQGSEA in the germline V gene. The CDR3 nucleotides are TGCAGCGTTGTGACTTCCTTTGAGACCCAGTACTTC. Translated: CSVVTSFETQYF.

This clonotype was observed a few times. A read error may be the cause here, since a much bigger clone is one base away. CDR3 in amino acids: CASSASGRNYGYIF. CDR3 coding DNA: TGTGCCAGCAGTGCCTCGGGACGGAACTATGGCTACATCTTC. The genes are TRBV6-2 or TRBV6-3 and TRBJ1-2; perhaps TRBD1 as D (5 bases). Germline V CDR1 and CDR2: MNHEY, SVGEGT. This CDR3 has 14 residues.

This clonotype was observed at least ten times. The chain links TRBV6-5 to TRBJ2-7; no reliable D call. The CDR3 has 13 amino acids. V lost 10 bases and J 0 bases, leaving 13 bases between the germline ends. Germline V CDR1 and CDR2: MNHEY, SVGAGI. CDR3 nucleotide sequence: TGTGCCACCAAAAGGCCAGGCTCCTACGAGCAGTACTTC. Its translation is CATKRPGSYEQYF.

The chain combines TRBV6-2 or TRBV6-3 with TRBJ1-6; D may be TRBD1 (6 bases). The V end was cut by 7 bases, the J end by 0 bases, with 22 bases between. Germline CDR1 is MNHEY and CDR2 is SVGEGT. This CDR3 has 19 amino acids. The CDR3 is CASTETSYRASSYNSPLHF. Written as DNA, the CDR3 is TGTGCCAGCACCGAGACATCATACAGGGCGAGCTCCTATAATTCACCCCTCCACTTT.

Regarding this clonotype: A read error may produce the germline difference seen at one junction end. The V call is TRBV29-1, the J call TRBJ2-2; weak D call: TRBD2 (6 bases). The CDR3 sequence is 15 residues long. CDR1 is SQVTM, CDR2 ANQGSEA, per germline. The CDR3 nucleotides are TGCAGCGTTGAAGATCTGTACGGAGGGAGAAGGGAGCCGTTTTTT. This codes for CSVEDLYGGRREPFF.

The V call is TRBV11-2, the J call TRBJ2-3, with TRBD2 matching 10 bases. CDR1 is SGHAT and CDR2 is FQNNGV in the germline V gene. CDR3 length equals 19 residues. Trimming at V came to 8 bases and at J to 1 base, leaving 18 bases not matched to a gene. The CDR3: CASSPTGKREGKGTDTQYF. The DNA of the CDR3 is TGTGCCAGCTCCCCCACCGGGAAGCGGGAGGGAAAAGGCACAGATACGCAGTATTTT.

The chain is built from TRBV7-9 and TRBJ2-2; TRBD1 matches at 8 bases. V dropped 7 bases and J dropped 0; count of bases not matched to a gene: 7. CDR1 SEHNR and CDR2 FQNEAQ come from the germline V gene (reference sequence). The CDR3 contains 16 residues. The CDR3 reads CASNFRTGSNTGELFF. In nucleotides, the CDR3 is TGTGCCAGCAACTTCCGGACAGGGTCGAACACCGGGGAGCTGTTTTTT.

Worth noting for this clonotype: Because the CDR3 is missing its conserved closing phenylalanine or tryptophan, this is likely a read error. No DNA is shown, since the ends of the CDR3 on it are uncertain; the CDR3 is the one TCRdb lists. This rearrangement joins TRBV4-2 to TRBJ2-7. The CDR3 adds up to 14 amino acids, both ends counted. Germline V gene data show CDR1 as LGHNA and CDR2 as YNFKEQ. The CDR3 spells CTSSRGGYGDEQYL.

V is TRBV6-4 and J is TRBJ2-3; 10 bases match TRBD2. The CDR3 runs 16 residues. The junction had 4 bases not matched to a gene; V was cut back by 3 bases and J by 1 base. From germline, CDR1 is MRHNA and CDR2 SNTAGT. The CDR3 sequence: CASSEGTSGGTDTQYF. The CDR3 DNA is TGTGCCAGCAGTGAAGGTACTAGCGGGGGCACAGATACGCAGTATTTT.

Concerning this clonotype itself: One junction end does not reproduce the germline sequence, and a read error may be involved. The V gene is TRBV4-3, the J gene TRBJ1-2; D is undetermined. The CDR3 is 14 residues long. Per germline, CDR1 LGHNA and CDR2 YSLEER. CDR3: CTSSQTSTPGGYTF. As DNA, the CDR3 is TGCACCAGCAGCCAAACATCGACGCCGGGGGGCTACACCTTC.

The chain links TRBV4-3 to TRBJ2-2, with D perhaps given as TRBD1 or TRBD2 (5 bases each). Trimming took 0 bases from V and 13 from J, leaving 24 bases between them. The CDR3 is made up of 17 amino acids. The germline CDR1 and CDR2 sequences are LGHNA and YSLEER. The CDR3 sequence is CASSQDLTGTARGRLFF. The CDR3, as DNA: TGCGCCAGCAGCCAAGACCTTACCGGGACCGCGAGAGGGAGGCTGTTTTTT.